A single sample is the source of the 6 T cell receptor beta chains below, sequenced in a study of T cells in Graves' hyperthyroidism and ophthalmopathy. There were TCR beta CDR3 regions amplified from RNA transcripts. TCR CDR3 underwent first-round RT-PCR with the HTBI primer set. Using its own MiXCR run on the multiplex PCR reads, TCRdb lists one record per CDR3 protein. The sample carries fewer than 650,000 distinct CDR3 sequences, about 45% recorded once. The sample comprised peripheral blood or thyroid tissue (not recorded which). The source of these receptors is an adult woman with Graves' disease, either hyperthyroidism or ophthalmopathy (not recorded which).

Points on this clonotype: Mismatch with germline at one junction end may stem from a read error. The J gene is TRBJ2-2, the V gene TRBV7-9; perhaps TRBD1 as D (6 bases). The CDR3 consists of 14 residues. Germline CDR1 SEHNR, CDR2 FQNEAQ (reference sequence). CDR3 amino acids: CASSRQGSAGELFF. The CDR3 DNA follows: TGTGCCAGCAGTCGGCAGGGGTCCGCCGGAGAGCTGTTTTTT.

This clonotype was counted many times. The chain carries TRBV10-3 and TRBJ2-2, with TRBD1 matching over 7 bases. Losses at the gene ends were 3 bases for V and 0 bases for J; bases not matched to a gene: 4. Per germline, CDR1 ENHRY and CDR2 SYGVKD. The CDR3 length is 16 residues. This chain's CDR3 is CAISDDRVPNTGELFF. In DNA, the CDR3 is TGTGCCATCAGTGACGACAGGGTTCCGAACACCGGGGAGCTGTTTTTT.

V usage is TRBV28 and J usage is TRBJ2-7; D is uncertain. V lost 6 bases, J lost 5 bases, and 11 bases lay in between. Germline loops: CDR1 MDHEN, CDR2 SYDVKM. This CDR3 region has 12 residues. CDR3 amino acids: CASRLVAHEQYF. CDR3 coding DNA: TGTGCCAGCAGGCTAGTGGCCCACGAGCAGTACTTC.

V is TRBV7-3 and J is TRBJ1-2, with TRBD1 matching 11 bases. Germline V gene sequence: CDR1 SGHTA, CDR2 FQGTGA. The CDR3 has 15 amino acids. V gave up 4 bases and J gave up 4 bases; unmatched junction bases: 5. In DNA, the CDR3 is TGTGCCAGCAGCTCTACCGGGACAGGGGGCTATGGCTACACCTTC. This sequence encodes CASSSTGTGGYGYTF.

The chain is built from TRBV4-1 and TRBJ1-1; 7 bases line up with TRBD1. After removal of 5 bases from V and 4 bases from J, the junction contained 7 bases not matched to a gene. The CDR3 has 14 residues. Germline CDR1 is MGHRA and CDR2 is YSYEKL. CDR3 bases: TGCGCCAGCAGCAAACAGGGGTGGGCCACTGAAGCTTTCTTT. Its translation: CASSKQGWATEAFF.

This clonotype was detected ten times or more. J is TRBJ2-2 and V is TRBV7-9; the D is unclear. V gave up 1 base and J gave up 3 bases, with 3 bases separating them. Looked up from germline, CDR1 is SEHNR and CDR2 is FQNEAQ (reference sequence). The CDR3 is 13 residues long. For the CDR3, the DNA is TGTGCCAGCAGCTTAGGTCACACCGGGGAGCTGTTTTTT. This translates into CASSLGHTGELFF.